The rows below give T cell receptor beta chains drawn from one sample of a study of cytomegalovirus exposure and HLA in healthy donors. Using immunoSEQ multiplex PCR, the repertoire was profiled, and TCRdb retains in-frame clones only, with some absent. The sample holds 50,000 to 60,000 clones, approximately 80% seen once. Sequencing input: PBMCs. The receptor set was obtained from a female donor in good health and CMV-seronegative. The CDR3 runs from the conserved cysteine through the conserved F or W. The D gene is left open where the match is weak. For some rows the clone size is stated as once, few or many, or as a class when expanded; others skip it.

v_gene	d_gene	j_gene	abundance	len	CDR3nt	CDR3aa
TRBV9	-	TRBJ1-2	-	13	TGTGCCAGCAGCGCTACAGGGACCTATGGCTACACCTTC	CASSATGTYGYTF
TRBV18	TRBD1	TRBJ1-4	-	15	TGTGCCAGCTCTCGAGGGACAGATTATAATGAAAAACTGTTTTTT	CASSRGTDYNEKLFF
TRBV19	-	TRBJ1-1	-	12	TGTGCCAGTCAAGGAAGAGGGAAAGAAGCTTTCTTT	CASQGRGKEAFF
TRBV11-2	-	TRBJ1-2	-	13	TGTGCCAGCAGCTTAGAAGGGGTCTATGGCTACACCTTC	CASSLEGVYGYTF
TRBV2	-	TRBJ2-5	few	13	TGTGCCAGCAGGACAGTGCCGGGAGAGACCCAGTACTTC	CASRTVPGETQYF
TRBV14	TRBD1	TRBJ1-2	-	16	TGTGCCAGCAGCCAAGGAAGTGACAGGGGAGTCTATGGCTACACCTTC	CASSQGSDRGVYGYTF
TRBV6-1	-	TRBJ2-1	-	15	TGTGCCAGCAGAGGGGGAGCAGGTCCTAACAATGAGCAGTTCTTC	CASRGGAGPNNEQFF
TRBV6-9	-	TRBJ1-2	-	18	TGTGCCAGCGGGCTAAATGGAGCTACAGGGCCCCAGGACTATGGCTACACCTTC	CASGLNGATGPQDYGYTF
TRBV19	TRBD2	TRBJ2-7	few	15	TGTGCCAGTAGTATCACGGGACTAGCCTCCTACGAGCAGTACTTC	CASSITGLASYEQYF
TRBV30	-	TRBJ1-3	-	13	TGTGCCTGGTCCGCAGGGTCTGGAAACACCATATATTTT	CAWSAGSGNTIYF
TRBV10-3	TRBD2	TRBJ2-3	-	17	TGTGCCATCAGTGCCGGACTAGCGGGGGGCCGCACAGATACGCAGTATTTT	CAISAGLAGGRTDTQYF
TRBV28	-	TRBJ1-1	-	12	TGTGCCAGCAGGGGGGGATTAGCCGAAGCTTTCTTT	CASRGGLAEAFF
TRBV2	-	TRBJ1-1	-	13	TGTGCCAGCAGTCAGACAGGGAACACTGAAGCTTTCTTT	CASSQTGNTEAFF
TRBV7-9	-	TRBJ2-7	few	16	TGTGCCAGCAGCCTCGTTGGCGGGACCCACCACTACGAGCAGTACTTC	CASSLVGGTHHYEQYF
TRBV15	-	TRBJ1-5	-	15	TGTGCCACCAGCAGAGATCAGGGCTGGAGTCAGCCCCAGCATTTT	CATSRDQGWSQPQHF
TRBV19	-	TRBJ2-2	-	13	TGTGCCAGTAGTATTCGGGTCACCGGGGAGCTGTTTTTT	CASSIRVTGELFF
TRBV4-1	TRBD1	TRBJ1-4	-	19	TGCGCCAGCAGCCGAAGTATACCGGGACAGGGATCCATTGGGGAAAAACTGTTTTTT	CASSRSIPGQGSIGEKLFF
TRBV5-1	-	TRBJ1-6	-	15	TGCGCCAGCAGTTCAGGCAGGGCTGGAAATTCACCCCTCCACTTT	CASSSGRAGNSPLHF
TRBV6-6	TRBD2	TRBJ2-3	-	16	TGTGCCAGCAGTTACGGGACTAGCGGGGGGGATTTTACGCAGTATTTT	CASSYGTSGGDFTQYF
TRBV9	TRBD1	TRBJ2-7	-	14	TGTGCCAGCAGCGGGACAGGGGGGCCCTACGAGCAGTACTTC	CASSGTGGPYEQYF
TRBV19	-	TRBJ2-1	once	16	TGTGCCAGTAGTATGTCTATCGGGAGCGTCTACAATGAGCAGTTCTTC	CASSMSIGSVYNEQFF
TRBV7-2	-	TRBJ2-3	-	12	TGTGCCAGCAGCCCCCTTAGCGATACGCAGTATTTT	CASSPLSDTQYF
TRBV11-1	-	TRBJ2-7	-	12	TGTGCCAGCAGCCCGGACTCTCGCGAGCAGTACTTC	CASSPDSREQYF
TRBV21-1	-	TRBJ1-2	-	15	TGTGCCAGCAGCAAATTCTGCATTAGGGGCTATGGCTACACCTTC	CASSKFCIRGYGYTF
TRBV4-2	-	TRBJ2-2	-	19	TGTGCCAGCAGCCAAGATAGTGGTGGGAACAGGGGAGGCACCGGGGAGCTGTTTTTT	CASSQDSGGNRGGTGELFF
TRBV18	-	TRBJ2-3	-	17	TGTGCCAGCTCACCGACAAGGACAGCCCAGGGCACAGATACGCAGTATTTT	CASSPTRTAQGTDTQYF
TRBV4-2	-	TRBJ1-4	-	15	TGTGCCAGCAGCCAGCCGGGGGGTGGGAAAGAAAAACTGTTTTTT	CASSQPGGGKEKLFF
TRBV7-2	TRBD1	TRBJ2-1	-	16	TGTGCCAGCAGCTCCAGACCCAGGGGGCTGAACAATGAGCAGTTCTTC	CASSSRPRGLNNEQFF
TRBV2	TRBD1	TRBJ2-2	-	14	TGTGCCAGCAGCATACAGGGGTCGGGCGGGGAGCTGTTTTTT	CASSIQGSGGELFF
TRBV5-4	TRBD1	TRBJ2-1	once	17	TGTGCCAGCAGTCGGAGCTCTCGGGACAGGGCGAGTAATGAGCAGTTCTTC	CASSRSSRDRASNEQFF
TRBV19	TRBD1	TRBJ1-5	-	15	TGTGCCAGTAGTAGCGACAGGGTTGGCAATCAGCCCCAGCATTTT	CASSSDRVGNQPQHF
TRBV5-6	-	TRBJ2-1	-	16	TGTGCCAGCAGCTTGGCCCTCGGGGGTTACTACAATGAGCAGTTCTTC	CASSLALGGYYNEQFF
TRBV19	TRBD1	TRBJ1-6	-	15	TGTGCCAGTAGCCCCCAGGACAGGGGTAATTCACCCCTCCACTTT	CASSPQDRGNSPLHF
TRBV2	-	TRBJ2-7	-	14	TGTGCCAGCAGTCTAGGAGGGGTTTCCTACGAGCAGTACTTC	CASSLGGVSYEQYF
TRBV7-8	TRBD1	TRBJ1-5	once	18	TGTGCCAGCAGCAGAACGGCGGGACAGGGATGGGCCAATCAGCCCCAGCATTTT	CASSRTAGQGWANQPQHF
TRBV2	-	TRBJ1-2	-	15	TGTGCCAGCAGTGAGCGGCAGAGTGCTAACTATGGCTACACCTTC	CASSERQSANYGYTF
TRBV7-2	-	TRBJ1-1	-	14	TGTGCCAGCAGCTTACAGGGATTAAACACTGAAGCTTTCTTT	CASSLQGLNTEAFF
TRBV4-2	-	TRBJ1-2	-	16	TGTGCCAGCAGCCAAGAAGAACGGGTACCTAACTATGGCTACACCTTC	CASSQEERVPNYGYTF
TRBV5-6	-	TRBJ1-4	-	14	TGTGCCAGCAGCTTGGGACAGAGGCGCGAAAAACTGTTTTTT	CASSLGQRREKLFF
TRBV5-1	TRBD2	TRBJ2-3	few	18	TGCGCCAGCAGCTTTGGACTAGCGGGGGGCCTTAGCACAGATACGCAGTATTTT	CASSFGLAGGLSTDTQYF
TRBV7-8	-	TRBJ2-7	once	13	TGTGCCAGCAGCTTAGGGGTGCGGAACGAGCAGTACTTC	CASSLGVRNEQYF
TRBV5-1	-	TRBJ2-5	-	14	TGCGCCAGCAGCTTCCGGACAGTTGAAGAGACCCAGTACTTC	CASSFRTVEETQYF
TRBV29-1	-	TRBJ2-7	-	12	TGCAGCGTTGCCTCCTTCCCCTACGAGCAGTACTTC	CSVASFPYEQYF
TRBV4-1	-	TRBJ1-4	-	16	TGCGCCAGCAGCCAATCACCGGGACTGATTAATGAAAAACTGTTTTTT	CASSQSPGLINEKLFF
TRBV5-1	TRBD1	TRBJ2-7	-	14	TGCGCCAGCTCATGGGGACAGTCGGGTTACGAGCAGTGCTTC	CASSWGQSGYEQCF
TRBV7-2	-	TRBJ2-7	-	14	TGTGCCAGCAGCCCCTGGGAGACCCCCTACGAGCAGTACTTC	CASSPWETPYEQYF
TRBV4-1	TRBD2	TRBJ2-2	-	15	TGCGCCAGCAGCCAACCTTCCGCGGGAGGCGGGGAGCTGTTTTTT	CASSQPSAGGGELFF
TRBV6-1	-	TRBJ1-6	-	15	TGTGCCAGCAGTGAATACAGCTCCTATAATTCACCCCTCCACTTT	CASSEYSSYNSPLHF
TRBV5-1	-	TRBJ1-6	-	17	TGCGCCAGCAGCTTGTATGGAGGGGAGGCCCGAGGGGCACCCCTCCACTTT	CASSLYGGEARGAPLHF
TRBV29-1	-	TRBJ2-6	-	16	TGCAGCGTTGATGACCCCCAGCGCGCTGGGGCCAACGTCCTGACTTTC	CSVDDPQRAGANVLTF
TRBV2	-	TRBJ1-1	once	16	TGTGCCAGCAGTGTTCGACAGCTCTATCCGAACACTGAAGCTTTCTTT	CASSVRQLYPNTEAFF
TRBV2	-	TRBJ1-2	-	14	TGTGCCAGCAGTGGGGGGGGAGCTAACTATGGCTACACCTTC	CASSGGGANYGYTF
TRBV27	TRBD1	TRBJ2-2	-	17	TGTGCCAGCAGTTTACTTGCGGGACAGGGGGCCACCGGGGAGCTGTTTTTT	CASSLLAGQGATGELFF